This T cell receptor beta chain was identified during a study of blood T cell repertoires in COVID-19. The method was immunoSEQ multiplex PCR; TCRdb's version includes in-frame clones alone and lacks a portion of them. This table holds about 98,000 clones, roughly 80% found once. The CDR3 sequence is 13 residues long. The germline V gene encodes CDR1 SGHRS and CDR2 YFSETQ. Trimming stripped 7 bases from V and 3 bases from J, with 13 bases between. This clone was counted once. The chain combines TRBV5-1 with TRBJ1-2; D gene uncertain. The origin of this receptor is a woman of 80 years or more with acute or convalescent COVID-19. Sequencing was carried out using peripheral blood. In DNA, the CDR3 is TGCGCCAGCCGCCCCCAGGCTGACTATGGCTACACCTTC. Translated, it gives CASRPQADYGYTF. Variable domain in full (rest from reference TRBV5-1 and TRBJ1-2): KAGVTQTPRYLIKTRGQQVTLSCSPISGHRSVSWYQQTPGQGLQFLFEYFSETQRNKGNFPGRFSGRQFSNSRSEMNVSTLELGDSALYLCASRPQADYGYTFGSGTRLTVV.